Below, 32 T cell receptor beta chains from the same sample are listed, as sequenced in a study of beta chain features in type 1 diabetes. As every portion of the isolated RNA was reverse transcribed, the sequencing read expressed TCRB transcripts. Sequencing was performed with immunoSEQ multiplex PCR; in TCRdb, only in-frame clones are kept and a portion is missing. This table holds 140,000 or so clones, 7% to 10% found once. The specimen was central memory CD4+ T cells from blood. These receptors originate from a man between 18 and 29 years old in good health.

V and J are TRBV6-6 and TRBJ1-1; TRBD1 might be the D (5 bases). The CDR3 covers 13 residues. V dropped 0 bases and J dropped 8 bases, with 10 bases sitting between them. CDR1 and CDR2 (germline): MNHNY, SVGAGI (reference sequence). CDR3 DNA: TGTGCCAGCAGTTACTCATGGGGCAGGGAAGCTTTCTTT. Translating gives CASSYSWGREAFF.

This clone came up a few times. This chain uses TRBV5-5 with TRBJ2-1; 11 bases agree with TRBD2. The V gene end was trimmed by 4 bases and the J gene end by 7 bases; junction bases not matched to a gene: 7. The CDR3 spans 15 residues. Germline V gene lookup returns CDR1 SGHKS and CDR2 YYEKEE (reference sequence). The CDR3 DNA is TGTGCCAGCAGCCTATTAGCGGGGGGGACTAATGAGCAGTTCTTC. This gives the protein CASSLLAGGTNEQFF.

The V and J genes are TRBV4-1 and TRBJ1-1; the D gene is possibly TRBD1 (5 bases). V gave up 4 bases and J gave up 5 bases, with 11 bases separating them. This CDR3 has 13 residues. CDR1 MGHRA and CDR2 YSYEKL come from the germline V gene. CDR3 in DNA: TGCGCCAGCAGCCGTGGCCCAGGGACTGAAGCTTTCTTT. Its protein is CASSRGPGTEAFF.

The V gene is TRBV29-1, the J gene TRBJ2-5, with D possibly being TRBD1 (5 bases). Germline CDR1 reads SQVTM; CDR2 reads ANQGSEA. Trimming pared 1 base from V and 2 bases from J, leaving 8 bases between. This CDR3 has 13 residues. For the CDR3, the DNA is TGCAGCGTTGAAGTGGCAGGGCAAGAGACCCAGTACTTC. Translation: CSVEVAGQETQYF.

This clone has more than one count but fewer than ten. This chain joins TRBV5-1 and TRBJ2-2; 9 bases match TRBD2. The V and J ends lost 4 bases and 5 bases, in that order; junction bases with no gene match: 6. The CDR3 loop spans 15 amino acids. Germline V lookup: CDR1 SGHRS, CDR2 YFSETQ. The DNA for the CDR3 is TGCGCCAGCAGCCAGGGACTAGCTAAGACCGGGGAGCTGTTTTTT. Its translation: CASSQGLAKTGELFF.

This clone was seen many times. This chain uses TRBV5-6 with TRBJ2-6; the D gene is possibly TRBD2 (6 bases). Germline V gene lookup returns CDR1 SGHDT and CDR2 YYEEEE. Trimming removed 4 bases from V and 0 bases from J, with 11 bases in between. There are 16 residues in the CDR3. CDR3 region: CASSREFSSGANVLTF. The CDR3 DNA sequence: TGTGCCAGCAGCCGGGAGTTTTCCTCTGGGGCCAACGTCCTGACTTTC.

This clone appeared a few times. The V and J genes are TRBV11-2 and TRBJ2-1; 10 bases line up with TRBD2. V was pared by 5 bases and J by 2 bases, with 3 bases of the junction left unmatched. In germline, CDR1 is SGHAT, CDR2 FQNNGV. CDR3 length: 15 amino acids. CDR3 residues: CASSQSGGAYNEQFF. CDR3 DNA sequence: TGTGCCAGCAGCCAAAGCGGGGGGGCCTACAATGAGCAGTTCTTC.

This clone turned up a few times. The rearrangement joins TRBV10-3 to TRBJ2-7, with D hard to call. Looked up from germline, CDR1 is ENHRY and CDR2 is SYGVKD. V gave up 8 bases and J gave up 0 bases, with 8 bases separating them. The CDR3 has 12 residues. CDR3 loop: CAISSGSYEQYF. CDR3 DNA: TGTGCCATCTCTTCAGGCTCCTACGAGCAGTACTTC.

This clone was observed many times. The rearrangement links TRBV7-9 to TRBJ1-5; tentative D call: TRBD1 (5 bases). The CDR3 covers 14 residues. Germline V gene lookup returns CDR1 SEHNR and CDR2 FQNEAQ (reference sequence). V was shortened by 8 bases and J by 2 bases, with 13 bases between the two germline ends. CDR3 sequence: CASGQGGGNQPQHF. The CDR3 nucleotides are TGTGCCAGCGGCCAGGGCGGGGGCAATCAGCCCCAGCATTTT.

The chain joins TRBV4-1 to TRBJ2-5, with a weak D call TRBD2 (6 bases). Germline loops: CDR1 MGHRA, CDR2 YSYEKL. Deletions cut 3 bases from V and 5 bases from J, with 13 bases between. The CDR3 sequence is 14 residues long. The CDR3 region has the DNA TGCGCCAGCAGCCAGCGGAGGGGCCGTGAGACCCAGTACTTC. Protein product: CASSQRRGRETQYF.

This clone came up a few times. The genes are TRBV4-2 and TRBJ2-5; 7 bases agree with TRBD1. CDR3 length: 13 residues. Germline lookup yields CDR1 LGHNA and CDR2 YNFKEQ. Trimming at V came to 5 bases and at J to 5 bases, leaving 5 bases not matched to a gene. This chain's CDR3 is CASSFRTGETQYF. In DNA form, the CDR3 reads TGTGCCAGCAGCTTCCGGACAGGCGAGACCCAGTACTTC.

As to this clone: Other DNA sequences in the sample encode the same CDR3. The rearrangement joins TRBV6-5 to TRBJ1-1, with unresolved D. CDR3 size: 11 residues. The germline CDR1 and CDR2 sequences are MNHEY and SVGAGI. V dropped 5 bases and J dropped 7 bases, with 8 bases sitting between them. In DNA, the CDR3 is TGTGCCAGCAGTGAAAGAGTTGAAGCTTTCTTT. Translation: CASSERVEAFF.

This clone was observed a handful of times. The chain couples TRBV11-3 to TRBJ2-6; maybe TRBD1 (5 bases). V gave up 3 bases and J gave up 2 bases, with 5 bases separating them. Germline V lookup: CDR1 SGHNT, CDR2 YENEEA. The CDR3 has 14 residues. CDR3 sequence reads: CASSLTAGANVLTF. In nucleotides, the CDR3 is TGTGCCAGCAGCTTGACAGCTGGGGCCAACGTCCTGACTTTC.

The rearrangement uses TRBV28 and TRBJ1-2, with a tentative D call TRBD1 (6 bases). The length of the CDR3 is 14 residues. CDR1 and CDR2 (germline): MDHEN, SYDVKM. V was clipped by 3 bases and J by 8 bases, with 16 bases between them. CDR3 DNA sequence: TGTGCCAGCAGTTTGGACAGCAACCAACGGGGCTACACCTTC. It codes for CASSLDSNQRGYTF.

A few counts support this clone. The chain carries TRBV7-2 and TRBJ2-1, with D possibly matching TRBD1 (5 bases). Germline lookup yields CDR1 SGHTA and CDR2 FQGNSA. The V end lost 8 bases, the J end lost 3 bases, and 14 bases lay between the germline ends. The CDR3 spans 14 residues. The CDR3 spells CASLRTRDYNEQFF. CDR3 DNA sequence: TGTGCCAGCCTACGGACAAGGGACTACAATGAGCAGTTCTTC. Combining the CDR3 with reference TRBV7-2 and TRBJ2-1 gives the whole variable domain GAGVSQSPSNKVTEKGKDVELRCDPISGHTALYWYRQSLGQGLEFLIYFQGNSAPDKSGLPSDRFSAERTGGSVSTLTIQRTQQEDSAVYLCASLRTRDYNEQFFGPGTRLTVL.

In this sample, this clone turned up a few times. The rearrangement uses TRBV25-1 and TRBJ2-5; 9 nucleotides line up with TRBD2. The germline V gene encodes CDR1 MGHDK and CDR2 SYGVNS. V lost 2 bases and J lost 4; bases outside the gene matches: 5. This CDR3 contains 15 residues. CDR3 coding DNA: TGTGCCAGCAGTGAAATGCGGGGGGGAGGAGAGACCCAGTACTTC. Translation: CASSEMRGGGETQYF. Together with reference TRBV25-1 and TRBJ2-5, the CDR3 gives the full variable domain: EADIYQTPRYLVIGTGKKITLECSQTMGHDKMYWYQQDPGMELHLIHYSYGVNSTEKGDLSSESTVSRIRTEHFPLTLESARPSHTSQYLCASSEMRGGGETQYFGPGTRLLVL.

This clone was found many times. The gene calls are TRBV4-3 and TRBJ1-5; D is unclear. V was trimmed by 4 bases and J by 5 bases, leaving 9 bases between them. This CDR3 spans 13 amino acids. In germline, CDR1 is LGHNA, CDR2 YSLEER. The CDR3, as DNA: TGCGCCAGCAGCCCGGCGGAGGATCAGCCCCAGCATTTT. Its protein is CASSPAEDQPQHF.

This clone showed up just a few times. This chain links TRBV6-4 with TRBJ2-7; 7 nucleotides agree with TRBD1. The ends lost 6 bases at V and 5 bases at J; junction bases unmatched: 7. The V gene's germline CDR1 is MRHNA and CDR2 SNTAGT. The CDR3 extends over 13 amino acids. The CDR3 DNA sequence: TGTGCCAGCAGCGAGTCAGGGGGACACGAGCAGTACTTC. It translates to CASSESGGHEQYF.

This chain uses TRBV28 with TRBJ2-3; D perhaps matches TRBD2 (5 bases). CDR1 and CDR2 (germline): MDHEN, SYDVKM. V was trimmed by 7 bases and J by 6 bases, leaving 14 bases between them. CDR3 length equals 13 residues. The CDR3 loop reads CASTSGVRDTQYF. CDR3 bases: TGTGCCAGCACCTCCGGGGTCCGGGATACGCAGTATTTT.

This clone showed up just a few times. This chain joins TRBV2 and TRBJ2-5; D gene ambiguous. V was cut by 3 bases and J by 1 base, with 3 bases left in between. This CDR3 is built from 12 residues. The germline CDR1 and CDR2 sequences are SNHLY and FYNNEI. For the CDR3, the DNA is TGTGCCAGCAGTGACAGCCAAGAGACCCAGTACTTC. This codes for CASSDSQETQYF.

This chain links TRBV7-8 with TRBJ2-3; D might be TRBD1 (6 bases). The germline V gene encodes CDR1 SGHVS and CDR2 FQNEAQ. Deletions cut 1 base from V and 1 base from J, with 6 bases between. The length of the CDR3 is 14 residues. CDR3 DNA: TGTGCCAGCAGCTTAGACAGGGGCACAGATACGCAGTATTTT. As protein: CASSLDRGTDTQYF.

There are a few counts of this clone. The V gene is TRBV18, the J gene TRBJ1-5; the D is unclear. V was shortened by 8 bases and J by 3 bases, with 8 bases between the two germline ends. Per germline, CDR1 KGHSH and CDR2 LQKENI. This CDR3 is built from 12 residues. CDR3 DNA: TGTGCCAGCCGGAGACCCAATCAGCCCCAGCATTTT. This gives the protein CASRRPNQPQHF. The full variable domain, with the rest looked up from reference TRBV18 and TRBJ1-5, is NAGVMQNPRHLVRRRGQEARLRCSPMKGHSHVYWYRQLPEEGLKFMVYLQKENIIDESGMPKERFSAEFPKEGPSILRIQQVVRGDSAAYFCASRRPNQPQHFGDGTRLSIL.

The V and J genes are TRBV6-1 and TRBJ2-7; TRBD1 matches at 7 bases. Trimming cost V 6 bases and J 0 bases; bases outside gene matches: 5. The CDR3 is 14 residues long. Germline lookup yields CDR1 MNHNS and CDR2 SASEGT. CDR3 DNA: TGTGCCAGCAGCGGACAGGACTCCTCCTACGAGCAGTACTTC. The encoded protein is CASSGQDSSYEQYF.

The chain uses TRBV27 and TRBJ2-1, with 9 bases identical to TRBD1. CDR3 length: 14 residues. Germline loops: CDR1 MNHEY, CDR2 SMNVEV (reference sequence). Unmatched junction bases numbered 0, after V lost 4 bases and J lost 2 bases. The CDR3 sequence is CASSWTGAYNEQFF. The CDR3 DNA reads as TGTGCCAGCAGTTGGACAGGGGCCTACAATGAGCAGTTCTTC.

The V and J genes are TRBV28 and TRBJ2-7, with D unresolved. The V gene's germline CDR1 is MDHEN and CDR2 SYDVKM. The germline V and J ends were trimmed by 1 base and 3 bases, with 10 bases remaining between them. The CDR3 covers 14 residues. The CDR3 DNA reads as TGTGCCAGCAGTTTATCCTCCACTTACTACGAGCAGTACTTC. Translated: CASSLSSTYYEQYF.

This clone has just a few counts. The J gene is TRBJ2-7, the V gene TRBV6-1; 7 nucleotides align to TRBD1. CDR1 MNHNS and CDR2 SASEGT come from the germline V gene. The V segment lost 3 bases and the J segment 5 bases; nucleotides outside the gene matches: 10. The CDR3 runs to 15 residues. CDR3 nucleotides: TGTGCCAGCAGTGATTTTCAACAGGGGTCCCACGAGCAGTACTTC. This codes for CASSDFQQGSHEQYF.

This clone was observed a few times. The chain combines TRBV5-1 with TRBJ2-7; possible D gene TRBD1, 6 bases. The CDR3 totals 14 residues. Germline CDR1 reads SGHRS; CDR2 reads YFSETQ. The ends were cut back, 4 bases at V and 7 bases at J, with 18 bases in the middle. The CDR3 reads CASSRDLSQGEQYF. In DNA, the CDR3 is TGCGCCAGCAGCCGGGACCTCTCCCAGGGGGAGCAGTACTTC.

This clone appeared a few times. The chain carries TRBV5-1 and TRBJ2-5; TRBD1 is a possible D gene (5 bases). V was clipped by 0 bases and J by 1 base, with 10 bases between them. Germline values: CDR1 SGHRS, CDR2 YFSETQ. The CDR3 totals 15 residues. The CDR3 here is CASSLGIRVQETQYF. The CDR3 DNA is TGCGCCAGCAGCTTGGGCATCAGGGTCCAAGAGACCCAGTACTTC.

The V call is TRBV30, the J call TRBJ2-5; 10 nucleotides line up with TRBD2. CDR3 size: 16 residues. Trimming at V came to 5 bases and at J to 1 base, leaving 10 bases not matched to a gene. The germline V gene has CDR1 GTSNPN and CDR2 SVGIG (reference sequence). Here the CDR3 DNA reads TGTGCCTGGTCTAACCCGGGACTAGCGTTCCAAGAGACCCAGTACTTC. Translating it yields CAWSNPGLAFQETQYF.

The chain carries TRBV2 and TRBJ2-5, with 9 bases that match TRBD1. V shed 5 bases, J shed 5 bases, and the junction held 6 bases outside the gene matches. Germline V gives CDR1 SNHLY, CDR2 FYNNEI. The CDR3 is made up of 14 amino acids. The chain's CDR3 is CASSTQGAGETQYF. As DNA, the CDR3 is TGTGCCAGCAGTACACAGGGGGCGGGGGAGACCCAGTACTTC.

This clone was found a few times. The chain uses TRBV10-3 and TRBJ1-1; D gene unclear. There are 14 residues in the CDR3. Germline lookup yields CDR1 ENHRY and CDR2 SYGVKD. The V end was cut by 0 bases, the J end by 3 bases, with 8 bases between. The DNA for the CDR3 is TGTGCCATCAGTGAGTCGAACGGGTACACTGAAGCTTTCTTT. Its translation: CAISESNGYTEAFF.

The chain has TRBV19 and TRBJ1-1; no firm D call. With 9 bases removed from V and 4 bases from J, the gap between germline ends came to 15 bases. The CDR3 loop spans 13 amino acids. CDR1 LNHDA and CDR2 SQIVND come from the germline V gene (reference sequence). The DNA for the CDR3 is TGTGCCAGCCATCGAGGCGGGGTCACTGAAGCTTTCTTT. Translation: CASHRGGVTEAFF.